The present T cell receptor (beta chain) was sequenced within a study of T cells after yellow fever vaccination. In the study overall: Any fraction with a low cell number was prepared using SMART-Seq v4 Ultra Low Input.

Points from the study as a whole: Weaker, the secondary response had a peak occurring faster, on day 5 versus 15.

Each CDR3 protein gets one entry after TCRdb re-called the 5' RACE reads with MiXCR. This table has almost 600,000 distinct CDR3 sequences, roughly 13% appearing once. This CDR3 has 13 amino acids. V dropped 7 bases and J dropped 5 bases, with 14 bases sitting between them. Germline values: CDR1 MNHNS, CDR2 SASEGT. This clonotype was found a few times. Its antigen is not identified. Specimen: PBMCs, collected on the day of the yellow fever booster vaccination. The chain couples TRBV6-1 to TRBJ1-1; no firm D call. This TCR was sampled from a man aged 25 to 45 who received the YFV17D yellow fever vaccine. The CDR3 protein is CASTPWVGTEAFF. CDR3 coding DNA: TGTGCCAGCACCCCCTGGGTGGGGACTGAAGCTTTCTTT.